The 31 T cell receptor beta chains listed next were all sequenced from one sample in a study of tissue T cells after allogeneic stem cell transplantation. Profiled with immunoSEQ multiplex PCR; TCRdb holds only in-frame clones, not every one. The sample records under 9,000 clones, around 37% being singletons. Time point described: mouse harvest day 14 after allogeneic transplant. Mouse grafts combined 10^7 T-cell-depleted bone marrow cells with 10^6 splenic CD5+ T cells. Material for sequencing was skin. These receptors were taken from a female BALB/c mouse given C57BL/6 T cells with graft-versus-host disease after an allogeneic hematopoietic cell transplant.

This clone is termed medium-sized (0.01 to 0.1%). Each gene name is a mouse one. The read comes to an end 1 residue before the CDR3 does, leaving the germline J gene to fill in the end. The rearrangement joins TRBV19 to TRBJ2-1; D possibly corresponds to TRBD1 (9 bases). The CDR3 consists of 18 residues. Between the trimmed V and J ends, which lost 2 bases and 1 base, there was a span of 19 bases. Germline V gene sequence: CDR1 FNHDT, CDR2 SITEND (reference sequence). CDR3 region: CASSIGTGNWGNYAEQFF. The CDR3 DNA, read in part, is TGTGCCAGCAGTATTGGGACAGGGAACTGGGGGAACTATGCTGAGCAGTTC.

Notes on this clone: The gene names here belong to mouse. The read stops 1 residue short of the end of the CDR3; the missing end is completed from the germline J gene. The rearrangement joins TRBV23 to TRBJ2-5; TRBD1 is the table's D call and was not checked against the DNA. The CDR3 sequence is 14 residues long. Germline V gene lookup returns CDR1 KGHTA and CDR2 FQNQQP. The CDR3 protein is CSSSQSAGEDTQYF. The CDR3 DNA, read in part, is TGCTCCAGCAGTCAATCGGCAGGGGAGGACACCCAGTAC.

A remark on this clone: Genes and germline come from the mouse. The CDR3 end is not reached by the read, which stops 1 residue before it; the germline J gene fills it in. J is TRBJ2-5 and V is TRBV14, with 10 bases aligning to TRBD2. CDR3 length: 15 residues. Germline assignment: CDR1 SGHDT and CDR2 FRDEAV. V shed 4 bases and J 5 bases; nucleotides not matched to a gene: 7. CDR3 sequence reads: CASSHWGGRGDTQYF. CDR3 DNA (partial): TGTGCCAGCAGTCACTGGGGGGGAAGAGGAGACACCCAGTAC.

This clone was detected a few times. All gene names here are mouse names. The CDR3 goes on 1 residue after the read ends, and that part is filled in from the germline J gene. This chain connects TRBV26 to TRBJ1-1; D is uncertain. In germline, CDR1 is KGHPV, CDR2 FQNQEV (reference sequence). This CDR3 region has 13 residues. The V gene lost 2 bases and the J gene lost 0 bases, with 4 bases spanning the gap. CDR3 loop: CASSLNTNTEVFF. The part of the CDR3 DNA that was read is TGTGCCAGCAGTCTGAACACAAACACAGAAGTCTTC.

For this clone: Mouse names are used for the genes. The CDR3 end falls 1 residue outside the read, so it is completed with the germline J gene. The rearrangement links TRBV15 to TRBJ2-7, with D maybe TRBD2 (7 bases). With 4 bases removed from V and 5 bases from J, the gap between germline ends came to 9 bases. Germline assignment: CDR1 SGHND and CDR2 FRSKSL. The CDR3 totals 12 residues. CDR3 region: CASSWGAHEQYF. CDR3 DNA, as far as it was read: TGTGCCAGCAGTTGGGGGGCGCATGAACAGTAC.

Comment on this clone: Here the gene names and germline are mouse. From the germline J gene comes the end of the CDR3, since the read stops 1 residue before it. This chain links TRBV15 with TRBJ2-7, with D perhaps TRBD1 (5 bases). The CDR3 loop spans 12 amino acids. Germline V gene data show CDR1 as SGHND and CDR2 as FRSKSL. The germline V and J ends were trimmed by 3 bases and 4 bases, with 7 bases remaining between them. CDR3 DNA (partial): TGTGCCAGCAGTTTTCAGGGTTATGAACAGTAC. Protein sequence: CASSFQGYEQY. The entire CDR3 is CASSFQGYEQYF.

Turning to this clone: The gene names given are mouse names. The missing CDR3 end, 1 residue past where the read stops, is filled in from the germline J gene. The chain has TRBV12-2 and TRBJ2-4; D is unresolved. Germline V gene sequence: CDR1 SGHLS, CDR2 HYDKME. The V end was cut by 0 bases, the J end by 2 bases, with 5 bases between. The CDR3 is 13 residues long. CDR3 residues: CASSLDNQNTLYF. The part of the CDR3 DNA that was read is TGTGCCAGCTCTCTCGACAATCAAAACACCTTGTAC. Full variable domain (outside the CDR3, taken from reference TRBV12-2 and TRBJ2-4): NSGVVQSPRYIIKGKGERSILKCIPISGHLSVAWYQQTQGQELKFFIQHYDKMERDKGNLPSRFSVQQFDDYHSEMNMSALELEDSAVYFCASSLDNQNTLYFGAGTRLSVL.

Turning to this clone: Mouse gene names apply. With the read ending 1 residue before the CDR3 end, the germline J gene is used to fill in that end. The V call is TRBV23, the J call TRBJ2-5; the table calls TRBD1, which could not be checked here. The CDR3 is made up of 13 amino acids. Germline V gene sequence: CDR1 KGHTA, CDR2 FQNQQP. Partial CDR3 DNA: TGCTCCAGCAGTCAACCGGACAGAGACACCCAGTAC. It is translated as CSSSQPDRDTQY. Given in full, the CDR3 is CSSSQPDRDTQYF.

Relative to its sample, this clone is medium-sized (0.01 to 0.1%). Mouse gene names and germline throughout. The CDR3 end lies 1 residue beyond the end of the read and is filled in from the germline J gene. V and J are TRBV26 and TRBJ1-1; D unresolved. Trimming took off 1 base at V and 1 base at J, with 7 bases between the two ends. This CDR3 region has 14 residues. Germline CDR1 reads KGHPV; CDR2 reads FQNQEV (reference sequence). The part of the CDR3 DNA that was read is TGTGCCAGCAGTCTGTGGGGAAGAAACACAGAAGTCTTC. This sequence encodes CASSLWGRNTEVF. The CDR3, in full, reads CASSLWGRNTEVFF.

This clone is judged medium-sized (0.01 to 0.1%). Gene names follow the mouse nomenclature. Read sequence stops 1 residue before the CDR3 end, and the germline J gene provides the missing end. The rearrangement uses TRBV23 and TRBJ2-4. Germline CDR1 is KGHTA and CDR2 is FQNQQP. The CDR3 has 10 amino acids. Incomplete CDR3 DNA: TGCTCCAGCAGTCAGGACACCTTGTAC. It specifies CSSSQDTLY. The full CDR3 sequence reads CSSSQDTLYF.

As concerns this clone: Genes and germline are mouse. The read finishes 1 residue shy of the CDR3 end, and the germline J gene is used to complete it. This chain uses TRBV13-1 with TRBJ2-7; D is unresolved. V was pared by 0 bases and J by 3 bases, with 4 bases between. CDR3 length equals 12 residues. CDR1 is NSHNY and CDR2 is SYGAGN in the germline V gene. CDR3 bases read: TGTGCCAGCAGTGATGTCAGCTATGAACAGTAC. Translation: CASSDVSYEQY. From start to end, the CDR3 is CASSDVSYEQYF.

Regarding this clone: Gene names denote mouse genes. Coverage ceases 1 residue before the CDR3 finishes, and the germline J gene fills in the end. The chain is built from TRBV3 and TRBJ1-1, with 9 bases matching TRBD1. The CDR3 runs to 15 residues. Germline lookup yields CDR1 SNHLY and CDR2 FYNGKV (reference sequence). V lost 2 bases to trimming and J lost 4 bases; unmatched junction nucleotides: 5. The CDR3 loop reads CASSLRMTGGTEVFF. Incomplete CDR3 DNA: TGTGCCAGCAGCTTAAGGATGACAGGGGGCACAGAAGTCTTC.

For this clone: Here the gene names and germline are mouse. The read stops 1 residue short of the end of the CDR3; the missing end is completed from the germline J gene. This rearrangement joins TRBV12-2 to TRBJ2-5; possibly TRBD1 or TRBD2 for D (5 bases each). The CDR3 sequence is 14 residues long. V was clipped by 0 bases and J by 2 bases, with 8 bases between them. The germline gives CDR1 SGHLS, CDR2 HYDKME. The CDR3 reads CASSLDGGQDTQYF. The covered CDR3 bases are TGTGCCAGCTCTCTCGACGGGGGCCAAGACACCCAGTAC.

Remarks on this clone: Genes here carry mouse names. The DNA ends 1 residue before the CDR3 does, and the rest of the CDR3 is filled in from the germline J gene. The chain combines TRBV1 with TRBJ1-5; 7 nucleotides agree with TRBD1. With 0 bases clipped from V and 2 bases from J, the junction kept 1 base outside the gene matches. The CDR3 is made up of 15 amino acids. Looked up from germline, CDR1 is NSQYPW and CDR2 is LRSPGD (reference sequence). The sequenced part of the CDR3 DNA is TGCACCTGCAGTGCAGAGCAGGGGGACAACCAGGCTCCGCTT. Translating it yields CTCSAEQGDNQAPL. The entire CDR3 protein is CTCSAEQGDNQAPLF.

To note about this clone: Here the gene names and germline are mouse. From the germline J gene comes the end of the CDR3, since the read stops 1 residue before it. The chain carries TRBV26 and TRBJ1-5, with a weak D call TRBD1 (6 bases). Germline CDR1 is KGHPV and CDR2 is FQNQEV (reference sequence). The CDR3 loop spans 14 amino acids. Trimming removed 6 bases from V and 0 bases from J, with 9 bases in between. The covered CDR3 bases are TGTGCCAGCAGCCGACAGGATAACAACCAGGCTCCGCTT. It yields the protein CASSRQDNNQAPL. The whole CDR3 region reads CASSRQDNNQAPLF.

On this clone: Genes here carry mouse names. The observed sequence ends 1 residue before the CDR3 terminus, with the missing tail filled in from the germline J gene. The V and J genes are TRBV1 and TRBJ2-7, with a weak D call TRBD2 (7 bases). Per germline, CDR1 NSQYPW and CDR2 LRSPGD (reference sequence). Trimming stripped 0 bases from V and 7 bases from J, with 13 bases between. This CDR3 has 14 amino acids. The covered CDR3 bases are TGCACCTGCAGTGCAGACCGGGGGGCGGGGGAACAGTAC. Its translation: CTCSADRGAGEQY. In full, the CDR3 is CTCSADRGAGEQYF. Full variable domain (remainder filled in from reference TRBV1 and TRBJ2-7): VTLLEQNPRWRLVPRGQAVNLRCILKNSQYPWMSWYQQDLQKQLQWLFTLRSPGDKEVKSLPGADYLATRVTDTELRLQVANMSQGRTLYCTCSADRGAGEQYFGPGTRLTVL.

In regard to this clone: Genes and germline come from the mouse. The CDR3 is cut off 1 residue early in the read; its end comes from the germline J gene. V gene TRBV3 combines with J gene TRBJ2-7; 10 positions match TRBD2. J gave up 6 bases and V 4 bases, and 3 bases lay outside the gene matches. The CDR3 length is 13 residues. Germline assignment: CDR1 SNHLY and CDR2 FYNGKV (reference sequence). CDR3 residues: CASSSWGGIEQYF. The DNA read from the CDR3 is TGTGCCAGCAGCTCCTGGGGGGGCATTGAACAGTAC.

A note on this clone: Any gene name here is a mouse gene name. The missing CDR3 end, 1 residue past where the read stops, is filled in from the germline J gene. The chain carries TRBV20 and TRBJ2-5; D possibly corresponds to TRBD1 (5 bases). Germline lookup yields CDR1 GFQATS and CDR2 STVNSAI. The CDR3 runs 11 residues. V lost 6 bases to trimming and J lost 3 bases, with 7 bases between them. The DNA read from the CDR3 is TGTGGTGCCGGACATCAAGACACCCAGTAC. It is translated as CGAGHQDTQY. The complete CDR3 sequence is CGAGHQDTQYF.

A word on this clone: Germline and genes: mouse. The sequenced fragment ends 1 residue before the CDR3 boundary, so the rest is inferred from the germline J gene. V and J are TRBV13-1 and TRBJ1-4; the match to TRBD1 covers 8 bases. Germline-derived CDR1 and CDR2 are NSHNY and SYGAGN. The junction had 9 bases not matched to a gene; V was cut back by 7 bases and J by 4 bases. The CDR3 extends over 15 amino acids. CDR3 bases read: TGTGCCAGCGCTCTCGGGACAGGAATCAACGAAAGATTATTT. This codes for CASALGTGINERLF. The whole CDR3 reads CASALGTGINERLFF.

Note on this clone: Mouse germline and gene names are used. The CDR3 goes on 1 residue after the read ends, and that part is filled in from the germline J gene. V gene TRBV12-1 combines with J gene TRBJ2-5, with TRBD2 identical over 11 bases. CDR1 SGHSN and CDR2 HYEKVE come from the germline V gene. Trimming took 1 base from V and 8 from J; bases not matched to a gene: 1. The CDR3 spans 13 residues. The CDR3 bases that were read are TGTGCCAGCTCTCTTGACTGGGGGGGCACCCAGTAC. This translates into CASSLDWGGTQY. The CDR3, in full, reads CASSLDWGGTQYF. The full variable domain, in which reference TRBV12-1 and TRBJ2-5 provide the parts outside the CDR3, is DSGVVQSPRHIIKEKGGRSVLTCIPISGHSNVVWYQQTLGKELKFLIQHYEKVERDKGFLPSRFSVQQFDDYHSEMNMSALELEDSAMYFCASSLDWGGTQYFGPGTRLLVL.

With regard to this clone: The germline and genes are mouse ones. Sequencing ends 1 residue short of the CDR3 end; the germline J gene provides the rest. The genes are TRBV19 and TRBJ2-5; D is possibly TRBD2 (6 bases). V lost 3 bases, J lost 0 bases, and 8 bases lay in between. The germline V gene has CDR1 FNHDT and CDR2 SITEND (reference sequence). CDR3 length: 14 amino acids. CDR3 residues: CASSRGVNQDTQYF. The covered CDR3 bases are TGTGCCAGCAGTAGGGGGGTTAACCAAGACACCCAGTAC.

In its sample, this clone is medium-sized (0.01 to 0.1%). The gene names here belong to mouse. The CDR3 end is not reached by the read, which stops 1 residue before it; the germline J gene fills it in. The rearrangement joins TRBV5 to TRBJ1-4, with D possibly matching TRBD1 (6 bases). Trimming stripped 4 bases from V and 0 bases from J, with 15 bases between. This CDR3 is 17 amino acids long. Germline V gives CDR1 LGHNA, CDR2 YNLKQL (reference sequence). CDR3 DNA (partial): TGTGCCAGCAGCCTCCGGGACACAAGGATTTCCAACGAAAGATTATTT. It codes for CASSLRDTRISNERLF. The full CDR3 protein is CASSLRDTRISNERLFF.

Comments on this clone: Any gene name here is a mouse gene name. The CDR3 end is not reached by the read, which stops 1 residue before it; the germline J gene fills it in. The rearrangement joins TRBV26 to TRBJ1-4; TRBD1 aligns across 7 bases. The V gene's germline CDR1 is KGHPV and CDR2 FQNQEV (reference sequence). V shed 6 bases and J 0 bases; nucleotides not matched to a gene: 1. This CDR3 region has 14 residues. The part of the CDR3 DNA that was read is TGTGCCAGCAGGACAGGGTTTTCCAACGAAAGATTATTT. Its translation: CASRTGFSNERLF. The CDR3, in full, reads CASRTGFSNERLFF.

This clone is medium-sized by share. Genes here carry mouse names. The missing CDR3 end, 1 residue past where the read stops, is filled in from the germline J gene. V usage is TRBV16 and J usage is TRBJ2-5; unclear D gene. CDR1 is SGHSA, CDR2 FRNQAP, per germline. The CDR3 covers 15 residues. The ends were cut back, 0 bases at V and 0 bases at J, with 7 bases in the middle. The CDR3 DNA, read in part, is TGTGCAAGCAGCTTAGATACCGTTAACCAAGACACCCAGTAC. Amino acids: CASSLDTVNQDTQY. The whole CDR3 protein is CASSLDTVNQDTQYF.

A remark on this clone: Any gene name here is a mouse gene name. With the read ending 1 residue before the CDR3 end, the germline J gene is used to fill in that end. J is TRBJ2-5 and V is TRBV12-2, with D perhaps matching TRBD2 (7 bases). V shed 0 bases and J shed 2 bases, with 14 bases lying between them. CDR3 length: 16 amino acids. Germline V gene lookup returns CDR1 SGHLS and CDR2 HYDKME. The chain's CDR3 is CASSLESGGPQDTQYF. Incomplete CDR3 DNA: TGTGCCAGCTCTCTCGAATCCGGGGGGCCCCAAGACACCCAGTAC.

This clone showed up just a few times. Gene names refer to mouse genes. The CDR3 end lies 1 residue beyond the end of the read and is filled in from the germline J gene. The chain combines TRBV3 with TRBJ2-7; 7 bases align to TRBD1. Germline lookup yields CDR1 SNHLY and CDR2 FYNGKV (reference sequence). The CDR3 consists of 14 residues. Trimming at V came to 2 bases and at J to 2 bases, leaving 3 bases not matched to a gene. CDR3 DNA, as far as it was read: TGTGCCAGCAGCTTAAGGCAGGGGGCCTATGAACAGTAC. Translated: CASSLRQGAYEQY. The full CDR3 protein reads CASSLRQGAYEQYF.

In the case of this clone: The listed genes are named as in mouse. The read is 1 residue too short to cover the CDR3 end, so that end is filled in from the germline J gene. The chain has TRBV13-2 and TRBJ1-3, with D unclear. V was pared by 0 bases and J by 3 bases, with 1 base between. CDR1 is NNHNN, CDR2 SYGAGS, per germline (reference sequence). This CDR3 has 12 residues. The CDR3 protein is CASGDDGNTLYF. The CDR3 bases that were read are TGTGCCAGCGGTGATGATGGAAATACGCTCTAT.

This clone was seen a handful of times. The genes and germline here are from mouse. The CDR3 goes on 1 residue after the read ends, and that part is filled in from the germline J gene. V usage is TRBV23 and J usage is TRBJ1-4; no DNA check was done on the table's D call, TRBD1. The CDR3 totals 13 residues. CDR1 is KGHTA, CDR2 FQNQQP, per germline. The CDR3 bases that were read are TGCTCCAGCAGTGGACATCTCAACGAAAGATTATTT. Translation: CSSSGHLNERLF. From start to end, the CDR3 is CSSSGHLNERLFF.

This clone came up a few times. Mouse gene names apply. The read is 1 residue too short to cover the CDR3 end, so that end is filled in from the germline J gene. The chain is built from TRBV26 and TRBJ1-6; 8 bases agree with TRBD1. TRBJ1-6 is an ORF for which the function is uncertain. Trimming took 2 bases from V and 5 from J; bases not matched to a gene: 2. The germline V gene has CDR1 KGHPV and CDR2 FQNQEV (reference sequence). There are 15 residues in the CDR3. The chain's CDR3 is CASSLRTGNNSPLYF. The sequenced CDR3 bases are TGTGCCAGCAGTCTGCGGACAGGGAATAATTCGCCCCTCTAC.

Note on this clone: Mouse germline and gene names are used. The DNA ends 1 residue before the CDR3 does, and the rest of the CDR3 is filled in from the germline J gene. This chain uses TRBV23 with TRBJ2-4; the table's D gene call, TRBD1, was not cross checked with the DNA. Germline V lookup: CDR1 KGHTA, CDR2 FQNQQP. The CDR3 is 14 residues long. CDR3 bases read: TGCTCCAGCAGTCAATCGGACAAAAAAAACACCTTGTAC. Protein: CSSSQSDKKNTLY. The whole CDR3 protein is CSSSQSDKKNTLYF.

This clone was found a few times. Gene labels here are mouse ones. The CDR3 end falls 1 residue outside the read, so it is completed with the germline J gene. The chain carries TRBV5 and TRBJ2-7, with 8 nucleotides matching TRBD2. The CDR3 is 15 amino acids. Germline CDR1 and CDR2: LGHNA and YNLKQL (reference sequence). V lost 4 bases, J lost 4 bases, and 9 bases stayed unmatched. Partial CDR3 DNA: TGTGCCAGCAGCCCCCTCGGGGGGGGCCTTTATGAACAGTAC. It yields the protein CASSPLGGGLYEQY. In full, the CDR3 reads CASSPLGGGLYEQYF.